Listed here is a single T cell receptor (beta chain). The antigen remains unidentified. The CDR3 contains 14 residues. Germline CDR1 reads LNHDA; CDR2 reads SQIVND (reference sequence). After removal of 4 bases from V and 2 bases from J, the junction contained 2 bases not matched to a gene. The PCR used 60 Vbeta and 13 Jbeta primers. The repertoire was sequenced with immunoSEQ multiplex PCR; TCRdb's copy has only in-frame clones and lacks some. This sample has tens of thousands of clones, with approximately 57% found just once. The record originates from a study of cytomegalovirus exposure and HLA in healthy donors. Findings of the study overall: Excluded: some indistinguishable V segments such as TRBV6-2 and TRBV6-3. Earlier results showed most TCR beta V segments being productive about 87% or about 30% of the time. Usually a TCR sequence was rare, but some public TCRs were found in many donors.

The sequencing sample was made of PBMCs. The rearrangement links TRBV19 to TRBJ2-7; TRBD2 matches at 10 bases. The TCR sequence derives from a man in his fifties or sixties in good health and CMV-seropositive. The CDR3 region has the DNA TGTGCCAGTAGTACGGGACTAGCGACCTACGAGCAGTACTTC. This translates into CASSTGLATYEQYF. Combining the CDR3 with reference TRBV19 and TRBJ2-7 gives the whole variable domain DGGITQSPKYLFRKEGQNVTLSCEQNLNHDAMYWYRQDPGQGLRLIYYSQIVNDFQKGDIAEGYSVSREKKESFPLTVTSAQKNPTAFYLCASSTGLATYEQYFGPGTRLTVT.